These 32 T cell receptor beta chains share one sample of origin, sequenced in a study of cytomegalovirus exposure and HLA in healthy donors. PCR was performed using 60 Vbeta and 13 Jbeta primers. Only in-frame clones appear in the TCRdb table, and some are missing; sequencing was by immunoSEQ multiplex PCR. The sample includes under 200,000 clones, roughly 85% of them seen just once. Material for sequencing was PBMCs. All receptors derive from a woman between 18 and 29 years old in good health and CMV-seronegative.

This clone occurred a few times. CDR3 DNA sequence: TGCGCCAGCAGCTCCATAGCGGGGAGCTCCTACAATGAGCAGTTCTTC. Its translation is CASSSIAGSSYNEQFF. The rearrangement links TRBV5-1 to TRBJ2-1; 8 nucleotides match TRBD2. The CDR3 spans 16 residues. Germline V gene data show CDR1 as SGHRS and CDR2 as YFSETQ. V lost 3 bases and J lost 0; bases outside the gene matches: 5.

The J gene is TRBJ1-3, the V gene TRBV13; D uncertain. The length of the CDR3 is 14 residues. Germline CDR1 reads PRHDT; CDR2 reads FYEKMQ (reference sequence). Trimming cost V 5 bases and J 2 bases, with 10 bases left between them. CDR3 coding DNA: TGTGCCAGCAGCCCGCCGGGAGCTGGAAACACCATATATTTT. Translated, it gives CASSPPGAGNTIYF.

Concerning this clone itself: Mismatch with germline at one junction end may stem from a read error. This chain links TRBV7-9 with TRBJ1-2; D may be TRBD1 (5 bases). In germline, CDR1 is SEHNR, CDR2 FQNEAQ (reference sequence). The CDR3 contains 13 residues. The CDR3 loop reads CSSRDSRSDGYTF. Written as DNA, the CDR3 is TGTTCCAGCAGGGATTCGCGGTCAGATGGCTACACCTTC.

The rearrangement uses TRBV30 and TRBJ2-1, with TRBD2 matching 10 bases. The CDR3 is 16 residues long. The germline CDR1 and CDR2 sequences are GTSNPN and SVGIG (reference sequence). With V trimmed by 4 bases and J by 6 bases, 12 bases remained unmatched. CDR3 sequence: CAWTSLGAGGANEQFF. The DNA of the CDR3 is TGTGCCTGGACCTCGTTAGGAGCGGGGGGGGCCAATGAGCAGTTCTTC.

The chain uses TRBV5-6 and TRBJ2-1; D gene unclear. V was pared by 0 bases and J by 0 bases, with 7 bases between. Germline CDR1 SGHDT, CDR2 YYEEEE. This CDR3 region has 15 residues. CDR3 DNA sequence: TGTGCCAGCAGCTTGGCCTCGAGCTCCTACAATGAGCAGTTCTTC. Its protein is CASSLASSSYNEQFF.

The chain carries TRBV5-1 and TRBJ2-1, with TRBD2 identical over 12 bases. The germline CDR1 and CDR2 sequences are SGHRS and YFSETQ. The trim removed 4 bases at V and 2 bases at J, leaving 4 bases unmatched. The CDR3 runs to 16 residues. The CDR3: CASSPGTSGPYNEQFF. For the CDR3, the DNA is TGCGCCAGCAGCCCGGGGACTAGCGGGCCCTACAATGAGCAGTTCTTC.

The gene calls are TRBV10-3 and TRBJ2-1; D not resolved. The V end was cut by 0 bases, the J end by 10 bases, with 7 bases between. Germline V CDR1 and CDR2: ENHRY, SYGVKD. The CDR3 covers 12 residues. The CDR3 DNA reads as TGTGCCATCAGTGAGTCGTCCTCGGAGCAGTTCTTC. It specifies CAISESSSEQFF.

The CDR3 loop reads CASSPSGTGIEQYF. The DNA for the CDR3 is TGCGCCAGCAGCCCATCGGGGACAGGTATCGAGCAGTACTTC. The rearrangement links TRBV4-3 to TRBJ2-7, with 8 bases lining up with TRBD1. There are 14 residues in the CDR3. Germline V gives CDR1 LGHNA, CDR2 YSLEER. The junction had 8 bases not matched to a gene; V was cut back by 4 bases and J by 6 bases.

This clone was counted once. The chain couples TRBV19 to TRBJ2-7; 7 nucleotides agree with TRBD1. CDR1 LNHDA and CDR2 SQIVND come from the germline V gene (reference sequence). CDR3 length equals 15 residues. With 5 bases clipped from V and 0 bases from J, the junction kept 7 bases outside the gene matches. CDR3 region: CASSLNRDSSYEQYF. The CDR3 coding sequence is TGTGCCAGTAGTCTTAACCGGGACAGCTCCTACGAGCAGTACTTC.

V usage is TRBV30 and J usage is TRBJ2-5; tentative D call: TRBD1 (6 bases). This CDR3 contains 14 residues. The ends were cut back, 3 bases at V and 2 bases at J, with 13 bases in the middle. Per the germline V gene, CDR1 is GTSNPN and CDR2 is SVGIG (reference sequence). The CDR3 DNA reads TGTGCCTGGAGCCCTACAGGGTGGCAAGAGACCCAGTACTTC. It is translated as CAWSPTGWQETQYF.

This clone has a handful of counts. This chain connects TRBV10-3 to TRBJ2-7, with D perhaps matching TRBD2 (6 bases). Germline-derived CDR1 and CDR2 are ENHRY and SYGVKD. V was pared by 3 bases and J by 7 bases, with 19 bases between. The CDR3 extends over 15 amino acids. The CDR3 protein is CAISDSSAIWGEQYF. CDR3 DNA sequence: TGTGCCATCAGTGACTCTAGCGCCATCTGGGGGGAGCAGTACTTC.

The chain couples TRBV6-1 to TRBJ2-5; weak D call: TRBD1 (6 bases). Germline V lookup: CDR1 MNHNS, CDR2 SASEGT. This CDR3 is built from 13 residues. V was trimmed by 4 bases and J by 5 bases, leaving 11 bases between them. CDR3 sequence: CASSVTGSETQYF. CDR3 sequence (DNA): TGTGCCAGCAGTGTCACAGGGAGCGAGACCCAGTACTTC.

This rearrangement joins TRBV7-2 to TRBJ2-7; D possibly corresponds to TRBD1 (5 bases). Germline V gene sequence: CDR1 SGHTA, CDR2 FQGNSA. V gave up 6 bases and J gave up 4 bases, with 19 bases separating them. CDR3 length equals 15 residues. The CDR3 protein is CASSVFTRGAYEQYV. The CDR3 DNA reads TGTGCCAGCAGTGTCTTCACAAGGGGCGCGTACGAGCAGTACGTC.

V gene TRBV5-1 combines with J gene TRBJ2-1, with 7 bases matching TRBD1. This CDR3 has 15 residues. CDR1 is SGHRS, CDR2 YFSETQ, per germline. J was trimmed by 3 bases and V by 5 bases; bases with no gene match: 8. This CDR3 is CASSFQQGSYNEQFF. CDR3 DNA: TGCGCCAGCAGTTTCCAACAGGGGAGCTACAATGAGCAGTTCTTC.

The chain combines TRBV7-9 with TRBJ1-2, with TRBD1 identical over 8 bases. J lost 4 bases, V lost 1 base, and 8 bases had no gene match. Germline-derived CDR1 and CDR2 are SEHNR and FQNEAQ (reference sequence). This CDR3 is built from 16 residues. CDR3 region: CASSLVPGQGPYGYTF. The CDR3 bases are TGTGCCAGCAGCTTAGTCCCCGGACAGGGTCCCTATGGCTACACCTTC.

This clone was seen a single time. The chain joins TRBV29-1 to TRBJ2-7, with 10 bases lining up with TRBD2. The CDR3 covers 13 residues. CDR1 SQVTM and CDR2 ANQGSEA come from the germline V gene. After removal of 4 bases from V and 4 bases from J, the junction contained 4 bases not matched to a gene. The CDR3 DNA reads TGCAGCGTTGGTCTAGCGGGAGCTTACGAGCAGTACTTC. Its translation is CSVGLAGAYEQYF.

The rearrangement uses TRBV27 and TRBJ1-1; maybe TRBD1 (5 bases). In germline, CDR1 is MNHEY, CDR2 SMNVEV (reference sequence). This CDR3 contains 13 residues. V lost 2 bases and J lost 5, with 9 bases in between. The chain's CDR3 is CASSLGARTEAFF. Written as DNA, the CDR3 is TGTGCCAGCAGTTTAGGGGCGAGAACTGAAGCTTTCTTT.

V and J are TRBV27 and TRBJ1-4, with D possibly TRBD1 on 6 matching bases. Germline V lookup: CDR1 MNHEY, CDR2 SMNVEV (reference sequence). The CDR3 has 15 residues. V was cut by 6 bases and J by 0 bases, with 11 bases left in between. The CDR3 spells CASRARGTTNEKLFF. DNA of the CDR3: TGTGCCAGCAGAGCAAGGGGGACAACTAATGAAAAACTGTTTTTT. The full variable domain, with the rest looked up from reference TRBV27 and TRBJ1-4, is EAQVTQNPRYLITVTGKKLTVTCSQNMNHEYMSWYRQDPGLGLRQIYYSMNVEVTDKGDVPEGYKVSRKEKRNFPLILESPSPNQTSLYFCASRARGTTNEKLFFGSGTQLSVL.

The chain employs TRBV4-3 and TRBJ2-1, with D possibly matching TRBD2 (6 bases). The CDR3 covers 18 residues. V was pared by 2 bases and J by 3 bases, with 20 bases between. Per germline, CDR1 LGHNA and CDR2 YSLEER. The CDR3 spells CASSQTQTARDVYNEQFF. In DNA, the CDR3 is TGCGCCAGCAGCCAAACGCAAACGGCGCGGGACGTCTACAATGAGCAGTTCTTC.

The V gene is TRBV29-1, the J gene TRBJ2-1; TRBD2 matches 11 bases. The CDR3 sequence is 15 residues long. V lost 0 bases and J lost 5; bases outside the gene matches: 3. Germline assignment: CDR1 SQVTM and CDR2 ANQGSEA. This chain's CDR3 is CSVEEDSGGDNEQFF. CDR3 in DNA: TGCAGCGTTGAAGAGGATAGCGGGGGGGACAATGAGCAGTTCTTC.

The genes are TRBV4-1 and TRBJ1-5; TRBD1 matches 7 bases. Germline assignment: CDR1 MGHRA and CDR2 YSYEKL. J gave up 7 bases and V 4 bases, and 7 bases lay outside the gene matches. The CDR3 is made up of 14 amino acids. The CDR3 spells CASSPRQGEQPQHF. In nucleotides, the CDR3 is TGCGCCAGCAGCCCGCGACAGGGTGAACAGCCCCAGCATTTT.

The chain employs TRBV5-1 and TRBJ2-3; a weak D match, TRBD2 (8 bases). CDR1 and CDR2 (germline): SGHRS, YFSETQ. Deletions cut 0 bases from V and 1 base from J, with 15 bases between. This CDR3 is built from 17 residues. The CDR3 spells CASSLGLSGTGTDTQYF. CDR3 nucleotide sequence: TGCGCCAGCAGCTTGGGCCTTAGCGGGACAGGCACAGATACGCAGTATTTT.

V is TRBV19 and J is TRBJ1-3; no definite D call. This CDR3 comprises 12 residues. Trimming shortened V by 1 base and J by 7 bases, and 5 bases separated the two germline ends. Germline lookup yields CDR1 LNHDA and CDR2 SQIVND (reference sequence). The CDR3 spells CASSIAGNTIYF. Here the CDR3 DNA reads TGTGCCAGTAGTATAGCCGGGAACACCATATATTTT.

The chain couples TRBV19 to TRBJ2-1, with TRBD2 matching 9 bases. The CDR3 is 15 residues long. V lost 9 bases and J lost 8; bases outside the gene matches: 14. Germline V gives CDR1 LNHDA, CDR2 SQIVND (reference sequence). The CDR3: CASRVSGRSPHEQFF. CDR3 in DNA: TGTGCCAGCCGAGTTAGCGGGAGAAGTCCCCATGAGCAGTTCTTC.

The V gene is TRBV15, the J gene TRBJ2-4, with D possibly TRBD1 on 6 matching bases. There are 15 residues in the CDR3. V gave up 0 bases and J gave up 1 base, with 7 bases separating them. CDR1 is LNHNV and CDR2 is YYDKDF in the germline V gene (reference sequence). The CDR3 protein is CATSRDQGAKNIQYF. The CDR3 DNA sequence: TGTGCCACCAGCAGAGATCAGGGGGCCAAAAACATTCAGTACTTC.

CDR3 loop: CAWTRDTGGGYTF. The CDR3 region has the DNA TGTGCCTGGACTAGGGACACCGGCGGAGGCTACACCTTC. The chain has TRBV30 and TRBJ1-2, with a weak D call TRBD1 (6 bases). Trimming shortened V by 4 bases and J by 8 bases, and 17 bases separated the two germline ends. Germline V gene sequence: CDR1 GTSNPN, CDR2 SVGIG (reference sequence). The CDR3 is 13 amino acids.

J is TRBJ2-3 and V is TRBV28; D is undetermined. Germline V gene data show CDR1 as MDHEN and CDR2 as SYDVKM. V was trimmed by 3 bases and J by 1 base, leaving 11 bases between them. This CDR3 has 15 residues. CDR3 protein: CASSFGPTRTDTQYF. CDR3 in DNA: TGTGCCAGCAGTTTTGGGCCCACCCGCACAGATACGCAGTATTTT. The whole variable domain, remainder taken from reference TRBV28 and TRBJ2-3, is DVKVTQSSRYLVKRTGEKVFLECVQDMDHENMFWYRQDPGLGLRLIYFSYDVKMKEKGDIPEGYSVSREKKERFSLILESASTNQTSMYLCASSFGPTRTDTQYFGPGTRLTVL.

This clone was seen more than once but under ten times. The rearrangement uses TRBV5-6 and TRBJ2-7, with TRBD2 matching over 7 bases. V lost 4 bases, J lost 0 bases, and 7 bases stayed unmatched. Per the germline V gene, CDR1 is SGHDT and CDR2 is YYEEEE. The CDR3 totals 15 residues. The CDR3 spells CASSHAGAPSYEQYF. The CDR3 region has the DNA TGTGCCAGCAGCCATGCGGGAGCCCCCTCCTACGAGCAGTACTTC. The full variable domain, in which reference TRBV5-6 and TRBJ2-7 provide the parts outside the CDR3, is DAGVTQSPTHLIKTRGQQVTLRCSPKSGHDTVSWYQQALGQGPQFIFQYYEEEERQRGNFPDRFSGHQFPNYSSELNVNALLLGDSALYLCASSHAGAPSYEQYFGPGTRLTVT.

This chain uses TRBV5-6 with TRBJ2-2; the D is unclear. The length of the CDR3 is 15 residues. Germline V gives CDR1 SGHDT, CDR2 YYEEEE. Trimming stripped 1 base from V and 3 bases from J, with 10 bases between. CDR3 loop: CASSLSATHTGELFF. The CDR3 nucleotides are TGTGCCAGCAGCTTGTCAGCGACGCACACCGGGGAGCTGTTTTTT.

The chain joins TRBV4-3 to TRBJ2-2; a weak D match, TRBD1 (6 bases). The V gene's germline CDR1 is LGHNA and CDR2 YSLEER. The CDR3 loop spans 14 amino acids. With 4 bases removed from V and 5 bases from J, the gap between germline ends came to 11 bases. The CDR3, as DNA: TGCGCCAGCAGCCTAACAGGGCGGACCGGGGAGCTGTTTTTT. This translates into CASSLTGRTGELFF.

On this clone itself: The limits of the CDR3 on the DNA are not certain, so only TCRdb's listed CDR3 is given. The J gene is TRBJ1-6, the V gene TRBV19; the table assigns TRBD1, which was not confirmed against the DNA. The CDR3 is 16 residues long, counting both termini. Looked up from germline, CDR1 is LNHDA and CDR2 is SQIVND (reference sequence). CDR3 sequence reads: CASSISGQGLGSPLHF.

This clone was recorded once. This chain uses TRBV7-8 with TRBJ2-7; D might be TRBD1 (5 bases). Germline CDR1 SGHVS, CDR2 FQNEAQ. V shed 5 bases and J shed 2 bases, with 16 bases lying between them. CDR3 size: 15 residues. The CDR3 DNA reads as TGTGCCAGCAGCCTCCTGACAGCTGTTACCTACGAGCAGTACTTC. It encodes CASSLLTAVTYEQYF.